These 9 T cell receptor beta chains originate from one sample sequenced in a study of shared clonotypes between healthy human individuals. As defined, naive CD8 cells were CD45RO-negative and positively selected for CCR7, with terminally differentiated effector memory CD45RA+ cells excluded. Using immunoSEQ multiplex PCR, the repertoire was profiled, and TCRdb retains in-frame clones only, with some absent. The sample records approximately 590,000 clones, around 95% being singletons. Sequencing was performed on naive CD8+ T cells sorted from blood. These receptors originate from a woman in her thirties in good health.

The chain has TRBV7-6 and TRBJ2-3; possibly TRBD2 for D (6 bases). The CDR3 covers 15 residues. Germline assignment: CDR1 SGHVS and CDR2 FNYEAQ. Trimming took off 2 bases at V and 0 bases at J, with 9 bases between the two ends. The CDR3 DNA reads TGTGCCAGCAGCTTATTAGGAGGGAGCACAGATACGCAGTATTTT. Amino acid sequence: CASSLLGGSTDTQYF.

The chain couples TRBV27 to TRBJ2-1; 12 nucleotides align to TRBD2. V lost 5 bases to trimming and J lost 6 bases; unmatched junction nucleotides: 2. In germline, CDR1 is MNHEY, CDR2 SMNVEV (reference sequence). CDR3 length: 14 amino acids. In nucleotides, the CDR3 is TGTGCCAGCAGTCAGGGACTAGCGGGCAATGAGCAGTTCTTC. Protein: CASSQGLAGNEQFF.

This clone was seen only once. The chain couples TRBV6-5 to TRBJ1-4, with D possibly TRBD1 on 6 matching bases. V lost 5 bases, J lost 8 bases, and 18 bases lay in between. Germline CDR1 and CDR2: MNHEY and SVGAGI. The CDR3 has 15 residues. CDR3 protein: CASSTTGFAQEKLFF. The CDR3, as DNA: TGTGCCAGCAGTACCACAGGGTTCGCTCAAGAAAAACTGTTTTTT.

CDR3 in DNA: TGTGCCAGCAGCTCTCCCTTGATACAAAGCGGGGAGCTGTTTTTT. Protein product: CASSSPLIQSGELFF. The rearrangement links TRBV7-6 to TRBJ2-2; D call uncertain. Trimming cost V 4 bases and J 7 bases, with 16 bases left between them. The CDR3 covers 15 residues. From germline, CDR1 is SGHVS and CDR2 FNYEAQ.

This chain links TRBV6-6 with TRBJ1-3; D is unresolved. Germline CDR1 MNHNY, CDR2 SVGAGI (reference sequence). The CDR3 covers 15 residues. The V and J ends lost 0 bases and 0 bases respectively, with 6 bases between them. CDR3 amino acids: CASSYSEDSGNTIYF. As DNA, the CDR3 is TGTGCCAGCAGTTACTCAGAGGACTCTGGAAACACCATATATTTT.

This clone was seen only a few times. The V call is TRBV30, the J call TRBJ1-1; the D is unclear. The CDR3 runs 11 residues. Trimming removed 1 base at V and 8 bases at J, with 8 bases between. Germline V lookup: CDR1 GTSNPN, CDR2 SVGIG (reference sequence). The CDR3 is CAWSGGSEAFF. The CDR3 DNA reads TGTGCCTGGAGTGGTGGGTCAGAAGCTTTCTTT.

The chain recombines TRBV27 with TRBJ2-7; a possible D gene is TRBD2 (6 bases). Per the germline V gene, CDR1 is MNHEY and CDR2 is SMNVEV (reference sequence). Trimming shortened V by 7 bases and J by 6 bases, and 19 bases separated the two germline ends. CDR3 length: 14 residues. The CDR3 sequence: CASTKVGGKLEQYF. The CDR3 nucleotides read TGTGCCAGCACCAAGGTCGGAGGGAAACTCGAGCAGTACTTC.

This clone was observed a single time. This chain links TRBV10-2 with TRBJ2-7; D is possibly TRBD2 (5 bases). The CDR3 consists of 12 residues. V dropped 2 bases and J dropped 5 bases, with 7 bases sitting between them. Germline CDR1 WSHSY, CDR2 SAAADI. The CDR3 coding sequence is TGCGCCAGCAGTGAGACTAGAGACGAGCAGTACTTC. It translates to CASSETRDEQYF.

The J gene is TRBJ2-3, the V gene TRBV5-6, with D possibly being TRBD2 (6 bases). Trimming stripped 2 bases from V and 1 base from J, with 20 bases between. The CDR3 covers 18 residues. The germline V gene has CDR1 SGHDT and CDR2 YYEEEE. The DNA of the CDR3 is TGTGCCAGCAGCTTAAGGCGGGAAGGTACGGTCGGCACAGATACGCAGTATTTT. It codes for CASSLRREGTVGTDTQYF.